The sequence of this T cell receptor (beta chain) was determined in a study of blood T cell repertoires in COVID-19 (dated by TCRdb to about 2020). Some background on the complete study: The collaborator samples originated in the United States, Italy and Spain and spanned the acute and convalescent phases of COVID-19. A freely available public database, intended as a resource for researchers studying the immune response to SARS-CoV-2, is where the repertoires were released. Samples came from the ongoing ImmuneRACE study (first 160 participants) plus 1,254 subjects from 6 global collaborators. Where HLA class I and class II types were available, the types were taken from metadata supplied by the sample provider, not from assay-based typing. The sample metadata nearly always contained a de-identified subject ID, COVID-19 status, age in years and sex. The material from the prospective study consisted of cDNA or gDNA derived from T cells, B-cell-depleted T cells, or PBMCs. The dataset comprised deeply sampled blood TCRbeta repertoires from subjects exposed to, actively infected with, or recovered from COVID-19. Broad study findings and their caveats: The quantity of clinical and demographic metadata differed by source and by participant and was supplied without curation.

The immunoSEQ Assay, a bias-controlled multiplex PCR, was used to amplify TCRbeta CDR3 regions from genomic DNA. The authors processed their data as follows. Within the assay, amplification of reference gene primers was used to estimate how many nucleated cells each sample contained. Sequence reads were collapsed and filtered to measure the absolute abundance of every unique TCRbeta CDR3 rearrangement. For each sample, productive Simpson clonality was calculated by taking the square root of Simpson's diversity index across productive rearrangements. TCRdb obtained this table from immuneACCESS and retained in-frame rearrangements with V and J assigned. These tables miss some clones; where compared with another copy, unresolved V genes account for less than half of the shortfall, and the remainder is unexplained. That table supplies the V and J calls and clone size; D and trimming were determined from the DNA. The sample data list about 160,000 clones, and about 82% of these were observed just once. The top ten hold approximately 7% of the sample.

This clone was observed a handful of times. There is no known antigen for this receptor. No much larger clonotype is one base removed from it; base qualities were not supplied. Collaborating institutions collected whole blood in K2EDTA tubes following their own protocols. For TCRbeta analysis, collaborator samples were shipped as frozen whole blood, as isolated PBMCs, or as DNA extracted from either sample type. Sequencing used peripheral blood. The receptor comes from a man over 45 with active or convalescent COVID-19.

The CDR3 region has the sequence CASSPRTSGGNTGELFF. In nucleotides, the sequence is TGTGCCAGCAGCCCGCGGACTAGCGGGGGGAACACCGGGGAGCTGTTTTTT. Recombination joined TRBV7-2 with TRBJ2-2; TRBD2 fits 13 bases in the junction. The germline V gene supplies CDR1 SGHTA and CDR2 FQGNSA. Spanning cysteine to phenylalanine, the CDR3 consists of 17 amino acids. This entry keeps only the CDR3 DNA: 51 bases, framed from base 1. V is cut back by 5 bases and J by 1 base, with 4 bases in the junction unmatched.